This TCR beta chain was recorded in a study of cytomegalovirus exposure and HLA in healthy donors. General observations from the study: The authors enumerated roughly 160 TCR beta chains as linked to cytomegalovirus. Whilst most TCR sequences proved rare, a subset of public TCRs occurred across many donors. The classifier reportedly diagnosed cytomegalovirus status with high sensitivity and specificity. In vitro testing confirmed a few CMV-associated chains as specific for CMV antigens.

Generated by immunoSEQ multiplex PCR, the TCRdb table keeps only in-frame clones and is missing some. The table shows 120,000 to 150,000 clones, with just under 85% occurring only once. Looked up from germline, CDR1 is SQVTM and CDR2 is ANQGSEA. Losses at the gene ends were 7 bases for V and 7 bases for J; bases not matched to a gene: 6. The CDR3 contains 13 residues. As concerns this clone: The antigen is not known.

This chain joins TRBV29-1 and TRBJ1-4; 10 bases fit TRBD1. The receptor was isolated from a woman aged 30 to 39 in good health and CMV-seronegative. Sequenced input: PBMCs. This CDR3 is CSGRTGGGEKLFF. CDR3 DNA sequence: TGCAGCGGGAGGACAGGGGGTGGTGAAAAACTGTTTTTT.